Listed here are 7 T cell receptor beta chains from one sample, sequenced in a study of T cells in localized non-small cell lung cancer. Repertoires were generated with immunoSEQ multiplex PCR, while TCRdb's copy carries only in-frame clones and drops some. The sample shows about 41,000 clones, approximately 90% of them seen only once. Sample: peripheral blood, taken before any cancer treatment. The source is a woman aged 18 to 49 with stage III lung adenocarcinoma.

The chain couples TRBV29-1 to TRBJ1-2; 11 nucleotides line up with TRBD1. Germline V lookup: CDR1 SQVTM, CDR2 ANQGSEA. Trimming removed 7 bases from V and 6 bases from J; junction bases left unmatched: 4. This CDR3 contains 12 residues. This CDR3 reads CSAGGQGDGYTF. CDR3 DNA: TGCAGCGCGGGGGGACAGGGGGATGGCTACACCTTC.

V usage is TRBV7-9 and J usage is TRBJ2-1, with 7 nucleotides matching TRBD2. In germline, CDR1 is SEHNR, CDR2 FQNEAQ (reference sequence). The CDR3 is 11 amino acids. V gave up 8 bases and J gave up 8 bases; unmatched junction bases: 3. The CDR3 spells CASWRGYEQFF. DNA of the CDR3: TGTGCCAGCTGGCGGGGGTATGAGCAGTTCTTC.

The chain uses TRBV27 and TRBJ2-3; 10 nucleotides agree with TRBD1. CDR3 length equals 14 residues. Germline V CDR1 and CDR2: MNHEY, SMNVEV (reference sequence). J lost 7 bases, V lost 6 bases, and 7 bases had no gene match. CDR3 sequence reads: CASRKTGGGYTQYF. The CDR3 DNA is TGTGCCAGCAGGAAGACAGGGGGCGGGTATACGCAGTATTTT.

This clone was seen a single time. This chain joins TRBV19 and TRBJ1-2; 7 nucleotides agree with TRBD1. This CDR3 spans 14 amino acids. Germline CDR1 and CDR2: LNHDA and SQIVND (reference sequence). Germline trimming cut 7 bases from V and 5 bases from J; bases unmatched to any gene: 10. Here the CDR3 reads CASKWVGRGYGYTF. CDR3 sequence (DNA): TGTGCCAGTAAGTGGGTGGGCAGGGGGTATGGCTACACCTTC. The variable domain in full, completed from reference TRBV19 and TRBJ1-2, reads DGGITQSPKYLFRKEGQNVTLSCEQNLNHDAMYWYRQDPGQGLRLIYYSQIVNDFQKGDIAEGYSVSREKKESFPLTVTSAQKNPTAFYLCASKWVGRGYGYTFGSGTRLTVV.

The chain links TRBV9 to TRBJ2-1; D might be TRBD1 (6 bases). Per germline, CDR1 SGDLS and CDR2 YYNGEE. The ends were cut back, 6 bases at V and 6 bases at J, with 10 bases in the middle. This CDR3 contains 12 residues. For the CDR3, the DNA is TGTGCCAGCAACAGGGACCCCAATGAGCAGTTCTTC. Its translation: CASNRDPNEQFF. Filled out from reference TRBV9 and TRBJ2-1, the complete variable domain reads DSGVTQTPKHLITATGQRVTLRCSPRSGDLSVYWYQQSLDQGLQFLIQYYNGEERAKGNILERFSAQQFPDLHSELNLSSLELGDSALYFCASNRDPNEQFFGPGTRLTVL.

This chain joins TRBV6-4 and TRBJ1-2, with D uncertain. The CDR3 covers 11 residues. Trimming shortened V by 2 bases and J by 4 bases, and 2 bases separated the two germline ends. Germline CDR1 MRHNA, CDR2 SNTAGT. Here the CDR3 reads CASSDTYGYTF. CDR3 nucleotides: TGTGCCAGCAGTGACACCTATGGCTACACCTTC.

This clone was detected only once. This chain's CDR3 is CATSSPTLGYNEQFF. CDR3 DNA sequence: TGTGCCACCAGCAGCCCCACCCTTGGGTACAATGAGCAGTTCTTC. The chain employs TRBV15 and TRBJ2-1; D not certain. Germline V gives CDR1 LNHNV, CDR2 YYDKDF (reference sequence). Trimming stripped 3 bases from V and 4 bases from J, with 13 bases between. The CDR3 consists of 15 residues.